The TCR beta chain described here comes from a study of shared clonotypes between healthy human individuals. The authors divided CD4+ cells into CD45RA+ naive and CD45RA-negative memory subsets. DNA at about 190 ng, roughly 30,000 T cell genomes, went into sorted-subset replicate PCRs. The data were produced by immunoSEQ multiplex PCR, yet TCRdb's version contains in-frame clones alone and is incomplete. The table records over 1.5 million clones, roughly 98% of them present only once. The sequence was obtained from a man aged 25 to 40 in good health. Sample: naive CD4+ T cells sorted from blood. Subset noted: CD45RA+ positively selected.

For the CDR3, the DNA is TGCGCCAGCAGCTTAAGGACAGGGGTCGGCAATGAGCAGTTCTTC. This codes for CASSLRTGVGNEQFF. The rearrangement links TRBV5-1 to TRBJ2-1; TRBD1 matches at 9 bases. Germline lookup yields CDR1 SGHRS and CDR2 YFSETQ. The CDR3 is made up of 15 amino acids. The junction had 6 bases not matched to a gene; V was cut back by 2 bases and J by 6 bases.